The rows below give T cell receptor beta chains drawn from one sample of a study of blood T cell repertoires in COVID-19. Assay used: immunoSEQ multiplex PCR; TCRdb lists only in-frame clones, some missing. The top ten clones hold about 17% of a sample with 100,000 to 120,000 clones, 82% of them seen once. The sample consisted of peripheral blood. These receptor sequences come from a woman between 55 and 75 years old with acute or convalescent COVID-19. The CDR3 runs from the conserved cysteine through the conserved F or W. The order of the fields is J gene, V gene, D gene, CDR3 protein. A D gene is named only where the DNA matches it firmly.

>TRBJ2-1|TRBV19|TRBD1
CASRRTGTAYNEQFF
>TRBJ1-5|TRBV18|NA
CASSPDSFNQPQHF
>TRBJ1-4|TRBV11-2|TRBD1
CASSKDRASTNEKLFF
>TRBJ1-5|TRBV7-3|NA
CASSRQGNQPQHF
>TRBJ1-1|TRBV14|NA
CASSQVPGTGAFF
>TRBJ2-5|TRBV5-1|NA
CASSLGAAQETQYF
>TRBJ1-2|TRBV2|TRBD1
CASSSGGANYGYTF
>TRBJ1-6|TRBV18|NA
CASSPGTPVNSPLHF
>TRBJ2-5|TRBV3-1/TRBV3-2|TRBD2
CASSRLAVPGETQYF
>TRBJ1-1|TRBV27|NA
CASSFNDRNTEAFF
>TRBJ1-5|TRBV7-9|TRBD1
CASSPGQGDSNQPQHF
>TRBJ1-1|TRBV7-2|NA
CASSLEQKNTEAFF
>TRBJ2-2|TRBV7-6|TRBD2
CASSPGLAGHLGGTGELFF
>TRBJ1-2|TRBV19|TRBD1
CASSITGQGQRGNYGYTF
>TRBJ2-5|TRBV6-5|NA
CASIRSQETQYF
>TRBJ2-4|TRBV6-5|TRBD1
CASRDRGRSKNIQYF
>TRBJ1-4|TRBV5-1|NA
CASSPSPGGYEKLFF
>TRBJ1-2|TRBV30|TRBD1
CAWSVRGTGSLYGYTF
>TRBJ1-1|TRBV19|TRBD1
CASSWHPTGLETEAFF
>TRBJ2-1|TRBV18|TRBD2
CASSPWSPGTSGFSGQFF
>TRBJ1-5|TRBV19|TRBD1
CASSALTGGGQPQHF
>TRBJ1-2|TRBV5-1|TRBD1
CASSQADRGYGYTF
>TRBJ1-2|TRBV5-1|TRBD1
CASSEAGTGWTGYTF
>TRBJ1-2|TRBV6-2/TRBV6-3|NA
CASSPRVEGGYGYTF
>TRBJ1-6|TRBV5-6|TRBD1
CASSKRQGVNHSPLHF
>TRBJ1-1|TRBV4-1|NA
CASSQDFRGEAFF
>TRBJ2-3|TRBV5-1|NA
CASSSQGLGTDTQYF
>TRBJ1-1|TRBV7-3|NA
CASSSQRDTEAFF
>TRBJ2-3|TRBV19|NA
CASSTLSGSDTQYF
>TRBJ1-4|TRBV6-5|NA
CASSYSGGREKLFF
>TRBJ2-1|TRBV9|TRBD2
CASSVGLAGATGNEQFF
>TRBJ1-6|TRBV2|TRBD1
CASSGGQGHSPLHF
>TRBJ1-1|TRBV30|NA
CAWRTAGGTEAFF
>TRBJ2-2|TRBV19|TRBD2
CASSIRGGPTGELFF
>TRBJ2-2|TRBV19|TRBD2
CASSITSGSGELFF
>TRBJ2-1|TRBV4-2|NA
CASSQGAGTDYNEQFF
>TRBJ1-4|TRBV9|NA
CASSVEAATNEKLFF
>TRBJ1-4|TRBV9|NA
CASSKAGAVNEKLFF
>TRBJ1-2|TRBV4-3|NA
CASSQDRWRRGYTF
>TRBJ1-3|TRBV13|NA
CASSLVTAGNTIYF
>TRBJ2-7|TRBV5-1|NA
CASSLGDRSYEQYF
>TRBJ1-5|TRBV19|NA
CASSIGEGQPQHF
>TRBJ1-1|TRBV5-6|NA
CASSFSTSGNTEAFF
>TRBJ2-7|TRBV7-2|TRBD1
CASSLAFGQVSYEQYF
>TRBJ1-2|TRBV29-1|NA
CSVVWQNYGYTF
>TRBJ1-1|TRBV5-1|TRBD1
CASSLGDRVATEAFF
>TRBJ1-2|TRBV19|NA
CASSIDGMTVPTVF
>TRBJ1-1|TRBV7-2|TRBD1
CASSGQGTGTEAFF
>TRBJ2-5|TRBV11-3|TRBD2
CASTGLAQETQYF
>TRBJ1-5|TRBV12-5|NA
CASGNNQPQHF